Sequencing of this T cell receptor (beta chain) was carried out in a study of T-cell memory formation after mild COVID-19. Study conclusions and caveats: Clones shrinking from day 15 to 85 showed even CD4/CD8 mixes; later expanders tilted CD4+. Clones which contracted sat mainly in CM and EM if CD4+, and in EMRA if CD8+. In pre-infection memory, a portion of responding clones appeared, which suggested that cross-reactive memory joined.

MiXCR, applied by TCRdb to the 5' RACE reads, yields one record per CDR3 protein. The data hold 100,000 to 150,000 distinct CDR3 sequences, with roughly 15% observed a single time. This CDR3 has 15 residues. V shed 4 bases and J 6 bases; nucleotides not matched to a gene: 4. Germline-derived CDR1 and CDR2 are SGHRS and YFSETQ. This clonotype has more than one count but fewer than ten. Its antigen is not known. Specimen: PBMCs or a T cell subset sorted from them (not recorded which). The source of this sequence is an adult woman who had mild COVID-19 (a few samples of this study predate the infection). Cell type and time point are not known. The genes are TRBV5-1 and TRBJ2-1, with 13 bases identical to TRBD2. The CDR3 DNA follows: TGCGCCAGCAGCCACACTAGCGGGGGGGCCAATGAGCAGTTCTTC. Its protein product is CASSHTSGGANEQFF.